Below are 6 T cell receptor beta chains sequenced from a single sample in a study of T cells in localized non-small cell lung cancer. The assay was immunoSEQ multiplex PCR, and TCRdb's table has in-frame clones only and misses some. This sample has around 29,000 clones, with roughly 91% found just once. Sequencing was performed on peripheral blood, taken before any cancer treatment. The receptor source for this set is a female donor over 55 with stage III squamous cell lung carcinoma.

J is TRBJ2-2 and V is TRBV11-3; 8 bases line up with TRBD1. The CDR3 is made up of 14 amino acids. CDR1 and CDR2 (germline): SGHNT, YENEEA. Unmatched junction bases numbered 2, after V lost 3 bases and J lost 5 bases. CDR3: CASSFGQGTGELFF. For the CDR3, the DNA is TGTGCCAGCAGCTTCGGACAGGGTACCGGGGAGCTGTTTTTT. Looking up the rest from reference TRBV11-3 and TRBJ2-2 gives the full variable domain: EAGVVQSPRYKIIEKKQPVAFWCNPISGHNTLYWYLQNLGQGPELLIRYENEEAVDDSQLPKDRFSAERLKGVDSTLKIQPAELGDSAVYLCASSFGQGTGELFFGEGSRLTVL.

This clone was seen just once. The rearrangement joins TRBV10-2 to TRBJ2-5; D unresolved. CDR1 and CDR2 (germline): WSHSY, SAAADI. V was cut by 0 bases and J by 5 bases, with 10 bases left in between. This CDR3 is 14 amino acids long. In nucleotides, the CDR3 is TGCGCCAGCAGTGAGTCGTTACCACCGGAGACCCAGTACTTC. Protein product: CASSESLPPETQYF.

Regarding this clone: The same CDR3 also results from other DNA sequences found in this sample. The rearrangement joins TRBV5-6 to TRBJ2-1; perhaps TRBD2 as D (6 bases). Trimming removed 4 bases at V and 6 bases at J, with 14 bases between. CDR1 and CDR2 (germline): SGHDT, YYEEEE. The CDR3 is made up of 14 amino acids. CDR3: CASSVSGGGNEQFF. The DNA of the CDR3 is TGTGCCAGCAGCGTTAGCGGTGGGGGCAATGAGCAGTTCTTC.

The gene calls are TRBV23-1 and TRBJ1-1; 7 positions agree with TRBD1. Being an ORF, TRBV23-1 has a function that is uncertain. The CDR3 runs 14 residues. J gave up 0 bases and V 5 bases, and 3 bases lay outside the gene matches. Here the CDR3 DNA reads TGCGCCAGCAGTGCCGGGACAGTGAACACTGAAGCTTTCTTT. Its protein product is CASSAGTVNTEAFF.

The gene calls are TRBV7-9 and TRBJ1-3, with no clear D. Germline lookup yields CDR1 SEHNR and CDR2 FQNEAQ (reference sequence). The CDR3 is 15 residues long. The V end was cut by 4 bases, the J end by 0 bases, with 10 bases between. CDR3 sequence (DNA): TGTGCCAGCAGCTCCCTCCGGGACTCTGGAAACACCATATATTTT. Its translation: CASSSLRDSGNTIYF.

The J gene is TRBJ2-5, the V gene TRBV28; the D gene is possibly TRBD1 (6 bases). Germline CDR1 is MDHEN and CDR2 is SYDVKM. Trimming cost V 5 bases and J 5 bases, with 15 bases left between them. The CDR3 covers 14 residues. This chain's CDR3 is CASSGRPGVETQYF. CDR3 coding DNA: TGTGCCAGCAGTGGCCGGCCAGGGGTTGAGACCCAGTACTTC.